This is a list of T cell receptor beta chains from one sample in a study of beta chain features in type 1 diabetes. Generated by immunoSEQ multiplex PCR, the TCRdb table keeps only in-frame clones and is missing some. The sample lists 630,000 or so clones, about an eighth occurring once. The source material was naive CD4+ T cells from blood. These receptors were obtained from a man between 18 and 35 years old with type 1 diabetes. CDR3s include the opening cysteine and the closing phenylalanine or tryptophan. A D gene is named only where the DNA matches it firmly. Only some rows state a clone size, as once, few, many or a class for expanded clones.

d_gene	abundance	v_gene	j_gene	CDR3aa	CDR3nt
-	few	TRBV7-9	TRBJ1-1	CASSLGLGIKTEAFF	TGTGCCAGCAGCTTAGGATTAGGGATTAAGACTGAAGCTTTCTTT
TRBD2	-	TRBV5-4	TRBJ2-1	CASSLASGENNEQFF	TGTGCCAGCAGCTTGGCTAGCGGGGAAAACAATGAGCAGTTCTTC
-	few	TRBV28	TRBJ2-7	CASTGLNYEQYF	TGTGCCAGCACTGGGCTCAACTACGAGCAGTACTTC
-	-	TRBV25-1	TRBJ1-4	CASSENGEKLFF	TGTGCCAGCAGTGAAAATGGGGAAAAACTGTTTTTT
TRBD1	few	TRBV4-2	TRBJ1-3	CASSLSTGASGNTIYF	TGTGCCAGCAGCCTAAGCACAGGGGCATCTGGAAACACCATATATTTT
-	once	TRBV9	TRBJ2-1	CASSVAGAHNEQFF	TGTGCCAGCAGCGTAGCGGGGGCCCACAATGAGCAGTTCTTC
TRBD2	-	TRBV9	TRBJ2-7	CASSLGEGFYEQYF	TGTGCCAGCAGCTTAGGGGAGGGGTTCTACGAGCAGTACTTC
-	few	TRBV7-9	TRBJ2-1	CASSFSRGQWRFF	TGTGCCAGCAGCTTTTCGCGGGGTCAATGGCGGTTCTTC
-	-	TRBV29-1	TRBJ2-3	CSVEVGGSTDTQYF	TGCAGCGTTGAAGTAGGAGGGAGCACAGATACGCAGTATTTT
-	few	TRBV5-4	TRBJ1-1	CASSWEGEAFF	TGTGCCAGCAGCTGGGAGGGTGAAGCTTTCTTT